This is a list of T cell receptor beta chains from one sample in a study of T cell repertoires in cytomegalovirus infection. TCRdb reprocessed the reads via MiXCR and lists one record per CDR3 protein. In the table there are hundreds of thousands of distinct CDR3 sequences, approximately 42% of which are singletons. No antigen has been identified for these receptors. The sample consisted of cultured PBMCs, taken from culture after CMV antigen stimulation. The receptors were sampled from a human donor in good health (CMV status not recorded). Some clones in this sample may be carry-over from other donors' samples. CDR3s include the opening cysteine and the closing phenylalanine or tryptophan. A D gene is named only where the DNA matches it firmly. Clone size is not always given. Where it is, it says once, few, many or a class for expanded clones.

abundance	v_gene	j_gene	d_gene	CDR3nt	CDR3aa
once	TRBV7-2	TRBJ2-3	NA	TGTGCCAGCAGATCCGATACAGCGGATACGCAGTATTTT	CASRSDTADTQYF
few	TRBV6-2/TRBV6-3	TRBJ2-5	TRBD1	TGTGCCAGCCGGACAGGGGGCTTGGAGACCCAGTACTTC	CASRTGGLETQYF
NA	TRBV15	TRBJ1-2	TRBD1	TGTGCCACCAGCAGATTCCGGGACAGGGGGCCCTATGGCTACACCTTC	CATSRFRDRGPYGYTF
few	TRBV6-1	TRBJ2-3	NA	TGTGCCAGCCCAGAGTCTGCATACCCTAGCACAGATACGCAGTATTTT	CASPESAYPSTDTQYF
few	TRBV7-2	TRBJ2-2	NA	TGTGCCAGCAGCCCCCAGGGTAGCTCCGGGGAGCTGTTTTTT	CASSPQGSSGELFF
NA	TRBV5-1	TRBJ2-2	TRBD1	TGCGCCAGCAGCGGGACAGGGGGGGACACCGGGGAGCTGTTTTTT	CASSGTGGDTGELFF
few	TRBV6-1	TRBJ1-2	TRBD1	TGTGCCAGCAAAAGGGGACAGGGCAGCGGCTACACCTTC	CASKRGQGSGYTF
NA	TRBV18	TRBJ1-1	NA	TGTGCCAGCTCACCACCGTACACCACGAACACTGAAGCTTTCTTT	CASSPPYTTNTEAFF
NA	TRBV5-1	TRBJ2-1	NA	TGCGCCAGCGGCCCTAGAGTGGGGAACAATGAGCAGTTCTTC	CASGPRVGNNEQFF
few	TRBV28	TRBJ2-1	NA	TGTGCCAGCAGTTCGCCTTCGACAGGCTCTTACAATGAGCAGTTCTTC	CASSSPSTGSYNEQFF
few	TRBV6-1	TRBJ2-1	NA	TGTGCCAGCAGTGAGCTTCCTACGTCGCATGAGCAGTTCTTC	CASSELPTSHEQFF
NA	TRBV11-2	TRBJ1-2	NA	TGTGCCAGCAGTACCGCCGGGGGTCCCTATGGCTACACCTTC	CASSTAGGPYGYTF
NA	TRBV6-6	TRBJ2-2	TRBD1	TGTGCCAGCAGGTGGACAGGGGCGTCCGGGGAGCTGTTTTTT	CASRWTGASGELFF
few	TRBV12-3/TRBV12-4	TRBJ2-1	NA	TGTGCCAGCAGTTTAACGGGACGCCTCAATGAGCAGTTCTTC	CASSLTGRLNEQFF
few	TRBV7-8	TRBJ1-5	NA	TGTGCCAGCAGCCCGAGGCAGGAGGATTATAGCAATCAGCCCCAGCATTTT	CASSPRQEDYSNQPQHF
NA	TRBV19	TRBJ2-1	TRBD2	TGTGCCAGTAGTGGGACTAGCGGCTCCTACAATGAGCAGTTCTTC	CASSGTSGSYNEQFF
few	TRBV10-3	TRBJ2-1	TRBD1	TGTGCCATCAGACCGGGACAGGGCGATGAGCAGTTCTTC	CAIRPGQGDEQFF
NA	TRBV7-7	TRBJ2-2	TRBD2	TGTGCCAGCAGCCAAACTAGCGGGGGGCCCGGGGAGCTGTTTTTT	CASSQTSGGPGELFF
NA	TRBV11-2	TRBJ2-7	NA	TGTGCCAGCAGCTCCGTTGGGGCGAACTCCTACGAGCAGTACTTC	CASSSVGANSYEQYF
NA	TRBV7-3	TRBJ2-1	NA	TGTGCCAGCACTATTCACGATGAGCAGTTCTTC	CASTIHDEQFF
NA	TRBV6-1	TRBJ2-1	NA	TGTGCCAGCAGTTACCAACCTAGGGGTGAGCAGTTCTTC	CASSYQPRGEQFF
NA	TRBV6-6	TRBJ2-7	TRBD1	TGTGCCACTGAGGACAGGTCCCACTACGAGCAGTACTTC	CATEDRSHYEQYF
few	TRBV19	TRBJ1-5	TRBD1	TGTGCCAGTAGTTCACAGGGGGCCTGGGATCAGCCCCAGCATTTT	CASSSQGAWDQPQHF
NA	TRBV6-6	TRBJ2-7	NA	TGTGCCAGCAGCCTACAGGGTCAAGGCGAGCAGTACTTC	CASSLQGQGEQYF
few	TRBV7-2	TRBJ2-1	TRBD1	TGTGCCAGCAGCTTCCAGGGGGCGCTGAATGAGCAGTTCTTC	CASSFQGALNEQFF
NA	TRBV6-1	TRBJ1-2	NA	TGTGCCAGCACCGATGGGTCAGGGTCATTTAGAGGTGGCTACACCTTC	CASTDGSGSFRGGYTF
NA	TRBV6-5	TRBJ1-4	NA	TGTGCCAGCAGTTACTCGCCAGGTCCTAATGAAAAACTGTTTTTT	CASSYSPGPNEKLFF
NA	TRBV6-5	TRBJ2-3	NA	TGTGCCAGCAGTTACAACACGTGGAGCACAGATACGCAGTATTTT	CASSYNTWSTDTQYF
NA	TRBV12-3/TRBV12-4	TRBJ2-2	TRBD2	TGTGCCAGCAGTTTCCTCGGGGGGGCTCCCGGGGAGCTGTTTTTT	CASSFLGGAPGELFF